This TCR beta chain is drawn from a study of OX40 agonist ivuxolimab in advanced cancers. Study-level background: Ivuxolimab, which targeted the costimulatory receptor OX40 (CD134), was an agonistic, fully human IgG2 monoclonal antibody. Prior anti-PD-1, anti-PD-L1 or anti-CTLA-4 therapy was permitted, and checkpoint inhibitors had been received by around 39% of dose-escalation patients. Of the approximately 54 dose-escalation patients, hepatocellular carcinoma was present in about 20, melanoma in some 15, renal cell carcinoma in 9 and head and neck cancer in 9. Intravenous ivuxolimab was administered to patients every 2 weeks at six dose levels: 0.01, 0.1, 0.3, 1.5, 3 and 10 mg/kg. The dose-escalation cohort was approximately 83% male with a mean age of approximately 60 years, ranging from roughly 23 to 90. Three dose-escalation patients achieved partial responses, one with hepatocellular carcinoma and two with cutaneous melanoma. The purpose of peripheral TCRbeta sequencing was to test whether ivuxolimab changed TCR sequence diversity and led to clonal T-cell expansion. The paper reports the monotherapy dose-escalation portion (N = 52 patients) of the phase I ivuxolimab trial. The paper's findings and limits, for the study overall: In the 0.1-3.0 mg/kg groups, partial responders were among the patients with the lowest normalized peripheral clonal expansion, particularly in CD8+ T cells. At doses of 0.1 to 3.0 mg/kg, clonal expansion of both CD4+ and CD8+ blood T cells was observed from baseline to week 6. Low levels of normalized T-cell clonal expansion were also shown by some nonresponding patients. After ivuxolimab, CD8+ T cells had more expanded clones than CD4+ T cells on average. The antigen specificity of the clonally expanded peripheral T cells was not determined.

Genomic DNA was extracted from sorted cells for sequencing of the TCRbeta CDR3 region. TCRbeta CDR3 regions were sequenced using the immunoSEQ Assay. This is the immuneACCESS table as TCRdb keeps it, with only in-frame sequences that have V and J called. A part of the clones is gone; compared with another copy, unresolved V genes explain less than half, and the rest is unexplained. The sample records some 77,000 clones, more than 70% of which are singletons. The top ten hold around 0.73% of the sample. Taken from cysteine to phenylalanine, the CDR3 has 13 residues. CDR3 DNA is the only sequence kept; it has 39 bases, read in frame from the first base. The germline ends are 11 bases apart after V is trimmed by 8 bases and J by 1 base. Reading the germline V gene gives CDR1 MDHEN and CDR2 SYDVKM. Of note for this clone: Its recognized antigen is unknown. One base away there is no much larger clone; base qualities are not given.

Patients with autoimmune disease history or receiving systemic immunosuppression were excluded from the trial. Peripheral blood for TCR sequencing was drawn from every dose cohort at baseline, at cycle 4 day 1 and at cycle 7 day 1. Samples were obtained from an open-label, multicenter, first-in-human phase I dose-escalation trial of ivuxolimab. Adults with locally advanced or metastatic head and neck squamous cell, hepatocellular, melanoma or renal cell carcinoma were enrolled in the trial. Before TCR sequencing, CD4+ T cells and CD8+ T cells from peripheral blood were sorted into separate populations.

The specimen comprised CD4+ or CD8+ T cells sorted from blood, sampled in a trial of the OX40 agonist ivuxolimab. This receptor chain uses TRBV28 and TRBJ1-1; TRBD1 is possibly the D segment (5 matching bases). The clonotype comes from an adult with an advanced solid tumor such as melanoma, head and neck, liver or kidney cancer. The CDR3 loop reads CASLPGGNTEAFF. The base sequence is TGTGCCAGCCTACCGGGGGGGAACACTGAAGCTTTCTTT.